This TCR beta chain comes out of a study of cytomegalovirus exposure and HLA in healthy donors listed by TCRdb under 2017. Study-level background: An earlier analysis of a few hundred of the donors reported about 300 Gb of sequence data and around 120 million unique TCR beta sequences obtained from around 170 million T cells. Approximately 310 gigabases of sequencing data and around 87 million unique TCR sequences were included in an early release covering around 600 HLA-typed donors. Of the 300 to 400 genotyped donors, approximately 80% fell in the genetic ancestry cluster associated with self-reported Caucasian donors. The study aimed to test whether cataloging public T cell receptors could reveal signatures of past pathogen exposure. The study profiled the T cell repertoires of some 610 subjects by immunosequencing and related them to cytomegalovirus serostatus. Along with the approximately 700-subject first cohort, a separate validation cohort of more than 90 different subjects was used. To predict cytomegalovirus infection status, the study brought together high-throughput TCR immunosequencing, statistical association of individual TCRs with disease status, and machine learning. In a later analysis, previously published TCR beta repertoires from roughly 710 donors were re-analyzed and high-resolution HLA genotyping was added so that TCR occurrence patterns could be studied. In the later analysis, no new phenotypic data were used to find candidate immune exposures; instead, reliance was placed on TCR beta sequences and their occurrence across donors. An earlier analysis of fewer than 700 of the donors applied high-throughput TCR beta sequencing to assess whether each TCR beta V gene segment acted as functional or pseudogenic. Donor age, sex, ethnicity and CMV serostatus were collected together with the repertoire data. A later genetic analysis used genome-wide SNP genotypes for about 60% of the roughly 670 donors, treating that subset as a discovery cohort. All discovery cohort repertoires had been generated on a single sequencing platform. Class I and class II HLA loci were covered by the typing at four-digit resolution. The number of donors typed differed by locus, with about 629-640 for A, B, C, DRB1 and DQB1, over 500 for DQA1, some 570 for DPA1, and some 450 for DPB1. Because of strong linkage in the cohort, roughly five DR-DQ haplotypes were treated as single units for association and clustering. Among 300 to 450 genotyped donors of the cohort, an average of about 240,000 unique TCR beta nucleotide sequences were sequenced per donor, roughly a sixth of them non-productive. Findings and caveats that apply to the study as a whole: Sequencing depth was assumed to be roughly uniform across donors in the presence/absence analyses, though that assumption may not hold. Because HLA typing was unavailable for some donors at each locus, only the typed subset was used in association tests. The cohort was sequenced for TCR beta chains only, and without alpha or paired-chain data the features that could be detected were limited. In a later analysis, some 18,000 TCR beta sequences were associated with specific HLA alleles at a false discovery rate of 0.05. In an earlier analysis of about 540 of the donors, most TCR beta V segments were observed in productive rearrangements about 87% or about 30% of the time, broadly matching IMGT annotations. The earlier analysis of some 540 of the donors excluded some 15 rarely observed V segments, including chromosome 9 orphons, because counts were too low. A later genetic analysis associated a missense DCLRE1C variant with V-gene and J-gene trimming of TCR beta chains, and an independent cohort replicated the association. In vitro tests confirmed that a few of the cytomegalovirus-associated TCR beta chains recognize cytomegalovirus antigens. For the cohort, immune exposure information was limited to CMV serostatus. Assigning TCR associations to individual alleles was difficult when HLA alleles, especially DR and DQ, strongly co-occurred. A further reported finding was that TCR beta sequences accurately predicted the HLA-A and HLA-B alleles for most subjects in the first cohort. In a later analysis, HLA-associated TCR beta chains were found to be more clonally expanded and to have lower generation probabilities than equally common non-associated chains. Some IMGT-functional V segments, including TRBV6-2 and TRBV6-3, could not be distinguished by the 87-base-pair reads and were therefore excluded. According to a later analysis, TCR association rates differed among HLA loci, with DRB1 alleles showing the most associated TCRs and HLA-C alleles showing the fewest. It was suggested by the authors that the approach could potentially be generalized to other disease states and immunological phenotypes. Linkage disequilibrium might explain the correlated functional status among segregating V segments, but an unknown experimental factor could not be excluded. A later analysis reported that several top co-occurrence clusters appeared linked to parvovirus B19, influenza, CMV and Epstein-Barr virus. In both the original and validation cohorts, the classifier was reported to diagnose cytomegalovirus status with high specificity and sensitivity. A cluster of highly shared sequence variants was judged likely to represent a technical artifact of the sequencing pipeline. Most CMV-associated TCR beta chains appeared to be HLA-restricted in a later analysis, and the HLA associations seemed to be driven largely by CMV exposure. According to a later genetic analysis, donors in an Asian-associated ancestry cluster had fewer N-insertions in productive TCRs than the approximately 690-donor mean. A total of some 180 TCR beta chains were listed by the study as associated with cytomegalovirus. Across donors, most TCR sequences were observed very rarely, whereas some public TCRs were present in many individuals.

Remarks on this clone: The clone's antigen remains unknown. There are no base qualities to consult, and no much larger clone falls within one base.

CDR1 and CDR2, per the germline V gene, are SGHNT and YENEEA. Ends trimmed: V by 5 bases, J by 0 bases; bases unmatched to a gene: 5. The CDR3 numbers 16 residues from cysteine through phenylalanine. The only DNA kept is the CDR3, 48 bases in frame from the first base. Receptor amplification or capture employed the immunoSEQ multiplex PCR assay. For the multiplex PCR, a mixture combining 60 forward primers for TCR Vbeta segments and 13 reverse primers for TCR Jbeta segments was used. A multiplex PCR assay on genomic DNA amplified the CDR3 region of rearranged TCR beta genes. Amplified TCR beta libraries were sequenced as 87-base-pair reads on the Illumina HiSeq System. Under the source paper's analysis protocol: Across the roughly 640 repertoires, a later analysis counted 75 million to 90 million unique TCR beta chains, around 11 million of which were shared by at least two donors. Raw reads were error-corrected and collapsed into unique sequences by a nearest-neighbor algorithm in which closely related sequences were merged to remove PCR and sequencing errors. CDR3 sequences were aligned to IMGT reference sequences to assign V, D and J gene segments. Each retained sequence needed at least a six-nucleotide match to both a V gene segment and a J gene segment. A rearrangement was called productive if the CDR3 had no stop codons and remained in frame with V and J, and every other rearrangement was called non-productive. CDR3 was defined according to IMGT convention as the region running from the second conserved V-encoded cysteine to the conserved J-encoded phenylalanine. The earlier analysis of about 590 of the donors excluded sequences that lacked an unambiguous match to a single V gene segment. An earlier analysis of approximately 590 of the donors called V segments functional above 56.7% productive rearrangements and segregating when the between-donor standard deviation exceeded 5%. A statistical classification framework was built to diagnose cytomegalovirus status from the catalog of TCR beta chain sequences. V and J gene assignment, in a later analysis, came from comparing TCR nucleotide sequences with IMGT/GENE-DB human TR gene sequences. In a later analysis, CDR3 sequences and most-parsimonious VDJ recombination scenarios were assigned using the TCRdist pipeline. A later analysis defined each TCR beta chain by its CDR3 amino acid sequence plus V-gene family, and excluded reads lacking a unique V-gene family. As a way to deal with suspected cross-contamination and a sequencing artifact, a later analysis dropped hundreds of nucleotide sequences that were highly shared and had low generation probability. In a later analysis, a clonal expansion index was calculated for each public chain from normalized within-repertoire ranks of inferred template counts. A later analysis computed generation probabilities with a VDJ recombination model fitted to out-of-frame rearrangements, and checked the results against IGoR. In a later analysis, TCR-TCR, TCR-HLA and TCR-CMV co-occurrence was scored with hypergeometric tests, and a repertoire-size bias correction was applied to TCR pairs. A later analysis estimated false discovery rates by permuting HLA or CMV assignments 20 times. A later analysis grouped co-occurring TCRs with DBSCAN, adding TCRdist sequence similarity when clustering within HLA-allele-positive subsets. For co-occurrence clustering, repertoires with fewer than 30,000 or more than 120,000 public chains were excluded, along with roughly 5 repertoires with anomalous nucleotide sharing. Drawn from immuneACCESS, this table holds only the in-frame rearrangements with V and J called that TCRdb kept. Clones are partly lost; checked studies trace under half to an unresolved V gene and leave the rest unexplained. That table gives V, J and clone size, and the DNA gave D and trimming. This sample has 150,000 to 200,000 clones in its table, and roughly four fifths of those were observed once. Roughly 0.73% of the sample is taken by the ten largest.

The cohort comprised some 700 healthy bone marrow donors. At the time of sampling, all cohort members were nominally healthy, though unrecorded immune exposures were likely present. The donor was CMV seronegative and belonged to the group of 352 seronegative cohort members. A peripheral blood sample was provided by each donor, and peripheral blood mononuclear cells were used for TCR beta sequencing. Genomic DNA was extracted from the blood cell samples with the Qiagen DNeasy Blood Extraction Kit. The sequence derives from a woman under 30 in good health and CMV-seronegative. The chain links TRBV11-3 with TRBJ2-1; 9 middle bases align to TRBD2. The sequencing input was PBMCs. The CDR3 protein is CASSRVSGSSYNEQFF. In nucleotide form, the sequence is TGTGCCAGCAGCCGCGTTAGCGGGAGCTCCTACAATGAGCAGTTCTTC.